The following is a TCR beta chain sequence with its context. Its target antigen remains unknown. No qualities accompany the bases; no much larger clone lies one base away. The data are from a study of shared clonotypes between healthy human individuals (dated by TCRdb to about 2020). Describing the broader study: The cohort comprised two women and three men aged 18 to 49 years. For each donor, three plates each were used for CD4 naive and CD4 memory, two plates were used for CD8 naive, and one plate was used for CD8 memory. The study deeply sequenced blood TCR repertoires of several healthy adults to estimate repertoire size and the extent of clonotype sharing between individuals. To increase sequencing depth and limit assay-specific biases, TCR repertoire library preparation and sequencing were carried out by different laboratories using diverse techniques. Between about 0.9 and 8.9 billion PBMCs per donor were obtained by leukapheresis.

Healthy HIV-negative adults with no recently reported acute infections or vaccinations were included as donors. Every donor was a Caucasian adult residing in Nashville, Tennessee, USA. CD4+ T cells were enriched through magnetic negative selection, after which naive cells were positively selected on CD45RA and the remaining negative fraction served as the memory subset. Blood was collected by leukapheresis, and PBMCs were isolated by Ficoll-Histopaque density gradient centrifugation and then cryopreserved in liquid nitrogen vapor phase. Analytical flow cytometry was used to check the purity and quantity of every magnetically sorted T cell population. Genomic DNA was isolated from each sorted fraction and quantified by UV absorbance on a Nanodrop 2000c. Using the deep immunoSEQ assay, TCR CDR3 regions were amplified from genomic DNA by multiplex PCR. Genomic DNA extracted from each cell subset was distributed evenly over all wells of several immunoSEQ 96-well plates, and each plate served as one replicate. Each replicate PCR for sorted subsets received around 200 ng genomic DNA, equal to roughly 30,000 T cell genomes. Purified libraries were quantified with a Qubit 3.0 fluorometer, sized on a Bioanalyzer 2100, and re-quantified with the KAPA Library Quantification kit. Every immunoSEQ 96-well plate was sequenced on a dedicated single-read 150-cycle Illumina NextSeq 550 flow cell. The paper's processing steps were these. The immunoSEQ output contained only junctional sequences without quality scores, so filtering could not match that applied to full-length reads. Sequences were annotated with PyIR, a Python wrapper for IgBLAST v1.9, using IMGT germline references to assign V/J genes and CDR3. Reads with weak V/J assignments (E-value above 1e-6), missing CDR3, stop codons, out-of-frame junctions, or ambiguous translated residues were removed. V3J clonotypes were defined as sequences sharing the same inferred V gene, J gene, and CDR3 amino acid sequence. To compute the percentage overlap between repertoires, the number of shared unique clonotypes was divided by the size of the smaller repertoire. Three approaches were used to assess repertoire richness: RTK rarefaction, the Chao1 estimator, and Recon v2.1 estimates of unobserved clonotypes. OLGA was used to compute generation probabilities for all TCRbeta clonotypes that the gDNA method yielded from several donors. TCRdb obtained this table from immuneACCESS and retained in-frame rearrangements with V and J assigned. These tables miss some clones; where compared with another copy, unresolved V genes account for less than half of the shortfall, and the remainder is unexplained. The DNA gave D and trimming, while V, J and clone size come from that table. Counted in this sample were about 960,000 clones; over 75% of them appeared once. Of the sample, around 1.5% is held by the ten largest clones.

The study at large found these results: Because the study included a small number of donors, the genetic and exposure-history diversity represented was limited. Sharing across a handful of donors was observed for roughly 5.4% of naive CD4, about 4% of naive CD8, 2% to 2.5% of memory CD4, and 0.4% of memory CD8 clonotypes. Sampling was restricted to blood, and TCR repertoires in tissues likely differ from the TCR repertoires found in blood. Based on pairwise subsampling, the degree of clonotype sharing among donors was expected to be affected by sequencing depth. Higher generation probabilities were observed for clonotypes shared by all four sorted-subset donors than for non-shared clonotypes. Even with the large sequencing depth, rarefaction of the sorted-subset datasets indicated that sequencing was incomplete. Naive subsets generally had larger estimated clonotype richness than memory subsets did.

Input material: memory CD4+ T cells sorted from blood. What this sample's cell subset or site label stands for: CD45RA-negative fraction. This clonotype was obtained from a man aged 18 to 30 in good health.

The nucleotide sequence is given as TGTGCCAGTAGTATGAGCAGGGACCGCGACCCTTTCTTT. Its protein is CASSMSRDRDPFF. The sequence joins TRBV19 to TRBJ1-1; matching of 5 bases hints at TRBD1 as the D gene. V drops 3 bases and J drops 12 bases, leaving 17 bases in between. Taken from cysteine to phenylalanine, the CDR3 has 13 residues. The kept DNA is CDR3 alone, 39 bases in frame from the first base. Taken from the germline V gene (reference sequence), the CDR1 and CDR2 loops are LNHDA and SQIVND.